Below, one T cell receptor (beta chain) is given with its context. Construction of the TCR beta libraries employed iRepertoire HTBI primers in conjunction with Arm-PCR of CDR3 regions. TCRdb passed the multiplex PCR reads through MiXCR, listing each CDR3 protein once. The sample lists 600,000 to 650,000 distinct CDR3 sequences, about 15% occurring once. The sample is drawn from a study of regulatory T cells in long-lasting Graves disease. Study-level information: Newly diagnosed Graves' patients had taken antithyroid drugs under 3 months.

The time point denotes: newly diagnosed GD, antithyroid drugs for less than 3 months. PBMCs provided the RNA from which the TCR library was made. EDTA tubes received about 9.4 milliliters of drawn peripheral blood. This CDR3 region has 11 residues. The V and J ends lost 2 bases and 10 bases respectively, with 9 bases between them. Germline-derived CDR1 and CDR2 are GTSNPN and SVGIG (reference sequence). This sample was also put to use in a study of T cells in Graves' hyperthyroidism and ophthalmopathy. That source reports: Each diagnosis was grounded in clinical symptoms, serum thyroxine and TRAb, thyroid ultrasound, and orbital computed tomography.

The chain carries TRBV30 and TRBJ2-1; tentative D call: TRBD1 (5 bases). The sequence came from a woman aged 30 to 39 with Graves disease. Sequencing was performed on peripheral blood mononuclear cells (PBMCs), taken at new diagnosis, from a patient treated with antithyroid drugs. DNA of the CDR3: TGTGCCTGGAGTTCAGGGCGGGAGCAGTTCTTC. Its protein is CAWSSGREQFF. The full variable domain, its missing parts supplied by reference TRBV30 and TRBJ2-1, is SQTIHQWPATLVQPVGSPLSLECTVEGTSNPNLYWYRQAAGRGLQLLFYSVGIGQISSEVPQNLSASRPQDRQFILSSKKLLLSDSGFYLCAWSSGREQFFGPGTRLTVL.